The rows below give T cell receptor beta chains drawn from one sample of a study of T cell responses to AZD1222 COVID-19 vaccine. TCRdb keeps only in-frame clones here, not all; method: immunoSEQ multiplex PCR. The sample includes roughly 270,000 clones, roughly 93% of them seen just once. The material was peripheral blood, obtained 28 days after the second AZD1222 dose. These receptors all come from an adult who received the AZD1222 COVID-19 vaccine. The CDR3 runs from the conserved cysteine through the conserved F or W. A D gene is named only where the DNA matches it firmly. Expanded clones are given a class, and other clones once, few, many or no size at all.

>TRBV18|TRBJ1-2|TRBD1|NA
TGTGCCAGCTCACCAACCACAGGGGATGGCTACACCTTC
CASSPTTGDGYTF
>TRBV11-2|TRBJ1-2|NA|NA
TGTGCCAGCAGCACTTTAAAGGGGACCCCCTATGGCTACACCTTC
CASSTLKGTPYGYTF
>TRBV14|TRBJ2-2|NA|NA
TGTGCCAGCAGCCATGGGTACACCGGGGAGCTGTTTTTT
CASSHGYTGELFF
>TRBV18|TRBJ1-5|NA|NA
TGTGCCAGCTCACGAGGGTCGGGTCAGCCCCAGCATTTT
CASSRGSGQPQHF
>TRBV6-5|TRBJ1-2|NA|NA
TGTGCCACCCACCCCGGAGGTGGATATGGCTACACCTTC
CATHPGGGYGYTF
>TRBV28|TRBJ1-1|NA|NA
TGTGCCAGCAGTTTATCAGGGCCTAGCACTGAAGCTTTCTTT
CASSLSGPSTEAFF
>TRBV4-3|TRBJ1-5|TRBD1|NA
TGCGCCAGCAGCATGAGATTTTGGACAGGGGGCAATCAGCCCCAGCATTTT
CASSMRFWTGGNQPQHF
>TRBV3-1/TRBV3-2|TRBJ2-5|TRBD2|few
TGTGCCAGCAGCCAGGCAGCGGGGGTCCAAGAGACCCAGTACTTC
CASSQAAGVQETQYF
>TRBV7-9|TRBJ2-7|TRBD2|NA
TGTGCCAGCAGCTCTAGGGGAGGGGAGCAGTACTTC
CASSSRGGEQYF
>TRBV2|TRBJ2-7|TRBD2|NA
TGTGCCAGCAGTGAAGGAAGGAGTCTAGCGGGGGGAACCTACGAGCAGTACTTC
CASSEGRSLAGGTYEQYF
>TRBV5-8|TRBJ1-1|NA|NA
TGTGCCAGCAGACGGACACCAAACACTGAAGCTTTCTTT
CASRRTPNTEAFF
>TRBV4-1|TRBJ1-2|TRBD1|once
TGCGCCAGCAGCCAAATGGGACAGGGTGGCTATGGCTACACCTTC
CASSQMGQGGYGYTF
>TRBV6-5|TRBJ2-6|NA|NA
TGTGCCAGCAGTTGGGGGGCCTCTGGGGCCAACGTCCTGACTTTC
CASSWGASGANVLTF
>TRBV7-9|TRBJ1-2|NA|once
TGTGCCAGCAGCCGGGACACAGACTATGGCTACACCTTC
CASSRDTDYGYTF
>TRBV11-2|TRBJ2-2|TRBD1|NA
TGTGCCAGCAGCTTCGCTAGACGGACAGGGAGGTCGAACACCGGGGAGCTGTTTTTT
CASSFARRTGRSNTGELFF
>TRBV3-1/TRBV3-2|TRBJ1-2|TRBD1|NA
TGTGCCAGCAGCCAAGTGGTTAGGACAGGCTATGGCTACACCTTC
CASSQVVRTGYGYTF
>TRBV15|TRBJ1-3|NA|NA
TGTGCCACCAGCAGAGATGGGGGGGAGTGGAACACCATATATTTT
CATSRDGGEWNTIYF
>TRBV24-1|TRBJ2-1|TRBD2|few
TGTGCCACCAGTGATTCCCCGGGAGCGGGAGAGGGGAATGAGCAGTTCTTC
CATSDSPGAGEGNEQFF
>TRBV9|TRBJ2-1|TRBD2|NA
TGTGCCAGCAGCCCGGGGACTAGCCACGGTGAGCAGTTCTTC
CASSPGTSHGEQFF
>TRBV28|TRBJ1-2|TRBD1|NA
TGTGCCAGCAGTCCCCCCGGGACAGCCGCTAACTATGGCTACACCTTC
CASSPPGTAANYGYTF
>TRBV28|TRBJ1-6|NA|NA
TGTGCCAGCCACGACCATACGGGGGGGGGAAGGCTTGTCCACTTT
CASHDHTGGGRLVHF
>TRBV27|TRBJ2-2|NA|NA
TGTGCCAGCAGTTTCGGTCGGACCGGGGAGCTGTTTTTT
CASSFGRTGELFF
>TRBV7-9|TRBJ1-1|TRBD1|NA
TGTGCCAGCAGCTTAGTGGGACAGGGAGAAGCTTTCTTT
CASSLVGQGEAFF